Below, one TCR beta chain is given with its context. Its target is not known. The data stem from a study of human thymus T cells. Study results and caveats: Blood and thymic repertoires both appeared biased in V and J gene usage. A high degree of thymic repertoire overlap among unrelated individuals was reported in related research.

Germline V gene data show CDR1 as MNHNS and CDR2 as SASEGT. Trimming removed 8 bases from V and 1 base from J, with 14 bases in between. This CDR3 spans 14 amino acids. Produced via immunoSEQ multiplex PCR; TCRdb's table is partial and in-frame only. This table has some 120,000 clones, about 94% appearing once. Obtained as resections during corrective heart surgery, the thymus tissue was then studied. Donation came from healthy Finnish infants having corrective surgery for congenital heart defects. This sequence joins TRBV6-1 and TRBJ1-1; D ambiguous. The material sequenced was thymus tissue. The receptor was derived from a boy under two years old with a congenital heart defect but otherwise immunologically healthy. CDR3: CASAPHSGNTEAFF. In DNA, the CDR3 is TGTGCCAGCGCCCCACATTCAGGGAACACTGAAGCTTTCTTT.